These 24 T cell receptor beta chains came from one sample sequenced in a study of Ad26.COV2.S vaccination and SARS-CoV-2 variants. The table came from immunoSEQ multiplex PCR; TCRdb's copy has only in-frame clones and leaves some out. The profile shows about 470,000 clones, 90% of them singletons. Indicated treatment: 19 received Ad26.COV2.S at low or high dose, single or two shots; roughly five received placebo; per-sample allocation not given. Sampling was performed 63 days after the first vaccine or placebo injection. The specimen was peripheral blood, collected in a trial of Ad26.COV2.S vaccine versus placebo. These receptors all stem from a person aged 18-65 years who received the Ad26.COV2.S COVID-19 vaccine or a placebo.

This chain joins TRBV7-3 and TRBJ2-6, with no clear D. The CDR3 totals 17 residues. CDR1 and CDR2 from the germline V gene are SGHTA and FQGTGA. Trimming stripped 5 bases from V and 0 bases from J, with 14 bases between. The CDR3 DNA follows: TGTGCCAGCAGCGCCAATGGTGGGGACTCTGGGGCCAACGTCCTGACTTTC. It codes for CASSANGGDSGANVLTF.

The chain couples TRBV23-1 to TRBJ2-7, with D unresolved. TRBV23-1 is an ORF; its function is uncertain. This CDR3 has 15 amino acids. Trimming took off 6 bases at V and 3 bases at J, with 18 bases between the two ends. The CDR3 reads CASSRTKRRLYEQYF. The CDR3 DNA follows: TGCGCCAGCAGCAGGACCAAGAGGCGGCTCTACGAGCAGTACTTC.

This clone came up once. The CDR3 sequence is CASSLTRGGELFF. The DNA of the CDR3 is TGTGCCAGCAGCTTAACCCGAGGCGGGGAGCTGTTTTTT. The rearrangement joins TRBV11-3 to TRBJ2-2; D not certain. Trimming left V 2 bases short and J 7 bases short, with 8 bases between. The CDR3 totals 13 residues. Germline CDR1 SGHNT, CDR2 YENEEA.

The chain links TRBV3-1 (or the pseudogene TRBV3-2) to TRBJ1-2; possible D gene TRBD1, 5 bases. V was trimmed by 3 bases and J by 6 bases, leaving 20 bases between them. The CDR3 runs 16 residues. Germline V lookup: CDR1 LGHDT, CDR2 YNNKEL (reference sequence). The CDR3 DNA reads TGTGCCAGCAGCCACCTTCGGACAAGGGGCCCCAATGGCTACACCTTC. It specifies CASSHLRTRGPNGYTF.

V usage is TRBV10-3 and J usage is TRBJ1-1; TRBD1 matches 7 bases. Trimming removed 3 bases from V and 1 base from J; junction bases left unmatched: 5. Germline CDR1 reads ENHRY; CDR2 reads SYGVKD. This CDR3 has 15 residues. CDR3 sequence reads: CAISDPGQSNTEAFF. The CDR3 nucleotides are TGTGCCATCAGTGACCCGGGACAGTCGAACACTGAAGCTTTCTTT.

This chain uses TRBV5-1 with TRBJ2-7, with D perhaps TRBD2 (5 bases). V lost 2 bases and J lost 1, with 13 bases in between. The CDR3 has 15 amino acids. Germline CDR1 and CDR2: SGHRS and YFSETQ. CDR3 nucleotide sequence: TGCGCCAGCAGCTTTTCAGGCGGAGGTTCCTACGAGCAGTACTTC. This translates into CASSFSGGGSYEQYF.

This chain connects TRBV28 to TRBJ2-5; D is possibly TRBD2 (6 bases). The length of the CDR3 is 14 residues. Trimming stripped 7 bases from V and 7 bases from J, with 19 bases between. CDR1 is MDHEN, CDR2 SYDVKM, per germline. The CDR3 bases are TGTGCCAGCATTCCGACCTTGGGGGGTTGGACCCAGTACTTC. Residues: CASIPTLGGWTQYF. The full variable domain, rest sourced from reference TRBV28 and TRBJ2-5, is DVKVTQSSRYLVKRTGEKVFLECVQDMDHENMFWYRQDPGLGLRLIYFSYDVKMKEKGDIPEGYSVSREKKERFSLILESASTNQTSMYLCASIPTLGGWTQYFGPGTRLLVL.

This chain connects TRBV18 to TRBJ2-3; 9 bases agree with TRBD1. The CDR3 runs 15 residues. Germline CDR1 is KGHSH and CDR2 is LQKENI. The V segment lost 8 bases and the J segment 1 base; nucleotides outside the gene matches: 7. CDR3 loop: CASLRDRARTDTQYF. The DNA for the CDR3 is TGTGCCAGCCTCCGGGACAGGGCCCGCACAGATACGCAGTATTTT.

For this clone: In the same sample, other DNA sequences code for this CDR3. This chain uses TRBV5-6 with TRBJ2-7; no firm D call. Deletions cut 0 bases from V and 3 bases from J, with 7 bases between. The CDR3 totals 13 residues. Germline V gives CDR1 SGHDT, CDR2 YYEEEE. The CDR3 coding sequence is TGTGCCAGCAGCTTGGGGGTAGGCTACGAGCAGTACTTC. This sequence encodes CASSLGVGYEQYF.

The CDR3 DNA follows: TGTGCCAGCAGTGTATGGACAGCTGGGGCCAACGTCCTGACTTTC. It encodes CASSVWTAGANVLTF. The V call is TRBV2, the J call TRBJ2-6; possible D gene TRBD1, 6 bases. The V gene's germline CDR1 is SNHLY and CDR2 FYNNEI. Trimming stripped 4 bases from V and 2 bases from J, with 9 bases between. The CDR3 loop spans 15 amino acids.

The chain joins TRBV25-1 to TRBJ2-3; D not certain. The CDR3 loop spans 18 amino acids. Germline lookup yields CDR1 MGHDK and CDR2 SYGVNS. V lost 1 base and J lost 5, with 22 bases in between. The CDR3 DNA reads as TGTGCCAGCAGTGAATCTCCCGGTAGCACCCCTCCGGGAGATACGCAGTATTTT. The encoded protein is CASSESPGSTPPGDTQYF.

This sequence joins TRBV7-9 and TRBJ2-5; TRBD2 agrees at 8 bases. Germline values: CDR1 SEHNR, CDR2 FQNEAQ (reference sequence). V gave up 5 bases and J gave up 5 bases; unmatched junction bases: 10. The CDR3 runs to 15 residues. The CDR3 DNA is TGTGCCAGCAGCGCCCAGCGGGAGCGCGAGGAGACCCAGTACTTC. Translating it yields CASSAQREREETQYF.

This clone was detected only a few times. The DNA of the CDR3 is TGTGCCAGCTCACCATATTCTTCGGCTGCTGGAAACACCATATATTTT. Protein: CASSPYSSAAGNTIYF. V is TRBV18 and J is TRBJ1-3, with no clear D. Germline V lookup: CDR1 KGHSH, CDR2 LQKENI. This CDR3 spans 16 amino acids. V lost 2 bases and J lost 2, with 13 bases in between.

The chain is built from TRBV10-3 and TRBJ2-3, with D possibly being TRBD2 (6 bases). Germline lookup yields CDR1 ENHRY and CDR2 SYGVKD. The CDR3 covers 14 residues. The V gene lost 7 bases and the J gene lost 1 base, with 12 bases spanning the gap. The DNA of the CDR3 is TGTGCCATCAATCTGGGGGGTCGCACAGATACGCAGTATTTT. Translation: CAINLGGRTDTQYF.

The chain uses TRBV11-2 and TRBJ2-5; D is unresolved. The germline V and J ends were trimmed by 3 bases and 1 base, with 6 bases remaining between them. Germline V gene sequence: CDR1 SGHAT, CDR2 FQNNGV. CDR3 length equals 13 residues. The CDR3 nucleotides read TGTGCCAGCAGCTTTGCGGCCCAAGAGACCCAGTACTTC. Its translation is CASSFAAQETQYF.

This clone has just one count. CDR3 residues: CASSLAGTSQETQYF. The CDR3 DNA sequence: TGCGCCAGCAGCTTGGCCGGGACTAGTCAAGAGACCCAGTACTTC. The chain carries TRBV5-1 and TRBJ2-5; 8 bases fit TRBD2. Trimming cost V 0 bases and J 2 bases; bases outside gene matches: 3. This CDR3 is built from 15 residues. CDR1 SGHRS and CDR2 YFSETQ come from the germline V gene.

This clone is a singleton in its sample. V is TRBV9 and J is TRBJ2-5; TRBD2 matches 15 bases. In germline, CDR1 is SGDLS, CDR2 YYNGEE. The length of the CDR3 is 16 residues. V lost 4 bases and J lost 2; bases outside the gene matches: 3. The CDR3 sequence: CASSPGLAGGQETQYF. The CDR3 nucleotides are TGTGCCAGCAGCCCAGGACTAGCGGGAGGGCAAGAGACCCAGTACTTC.

This clone came up once. The rearrangement uses TRBV27 and TRBJ2-3; D is undetermined. The V and J ends lost 6 bases and 5 bases respectively, with 15 bases between them. This CDR3 is 14 amino acids long. Germline CDR1 is MNHEY and CDR2 is SMNVEV (reference sequence). This CDR3 reads CASSRQGSIDTQYF. CDR3 sequence (DNA): TGTGCCAGCAGCCGACAAGGGTCGATAGATACGCAGTATTTT.

This clone was observed once. The chain's CDR3 is CASSLRTSVGPYEQYF. The CDR3 nucleotides are TGTGCCAGTAGTCTCCGGACTAGTGTGGGGCCCTACGAGCAGTACTTC. V is TRBV19 and J is TRBJ2-7, with 7 bases matching TRBD2. CDR1 LNHDA and CDR2 SQIVND come from the germline V gene (reference sequence). V dropped 5 bases and J dropped 2; count of bases not matched to a gene: 12. The CDR3 runs 16 residues.

The CDR3 here is CASSDSGSGDTEAFF. The CDR3 nucleotides read TGTGCCAGCAGCGACAGCGGGTCGGGGGACACTGAAGCTTTCTTT. The V and J genes are TRBV9 and TRBJ1-1, with a tentative D call TRBD1 (5 bases). The CDR3 has 15 residues. CDR1 SGDLS and CDR2 YYNGEE come from the germline V gene. V shed 3 bases and J shed 3 bases, with 15 bases lying between them. The full variable domain, completed using reference TRBV9 and TRBJ1-1, is DSGVTQTPKHLITATGQRVTLRCSPRSGDLSVYWYQQSLDQGLQFLIQYYNGEERAKGNILERFSAQQFPDLHSELNLSSLELGDSALYFCASSDSGSGDTEAFFGQGTRLTVV.

The DNA for the CDR3 is TGTGCCAGCAGCTTAGCTGGGCGGACAGGAGTAGATGGCTACACCTTC. Its translation is CASSLAGRTGVDGYTF. The chain joins TRBV7-9 to TRBJ1-2; 7 positions match TRBD1. The germline gives CDR1 SEHNR, CDR2 FQNEAQ (reference sequence). Trimming at V came to 0 bases and at J to 6 bases, leaving 10 bases not matched to a gene. This CDR3 comprises 16 residues.

CDR3 DNA sequence: TGTGCCAGCAGACTAGCGGGAGCCACCGGGGAGCTGTTTTTT. This encodes CASRLAGATGELFF. The J gene is TRBJ2-2, the V gene TRBV5-8; 11 bases are a match to TRBD2. CDR3 length: 14 residues. Trimming removed 5 bases from V and 4 bases from J; junction bases left unmatched: 1. CDR1 and CDR2 from the germline V gene are SGHTS and YDEGEE.

To note about this clone: Other DNA sequences from this sample encode an identical CDR3 as well. The genes are TRBV27 and TRBJ2-1; 7 bases are shared with TRBD1. Germline V gene lookup returns CDR1 MNHEY and CDR2 SMNVEV (reference sequence). The V gene end was trimmed by 2 bases and the J gene end by 2 bases; junction bases not matched to a gene: 3. This CDR3 spans 15 amino acids. The CDR3 spells CASSLGQGAYNEQFF. CDR3 sequence (DNA): TGTGCCAGCAGTTTAGGGCAGGGGGCCTACAATGAGCAGTTCTTC.

The chain couples TRBV23-1 to TRBJ2-5; D may be TRBD2 (5 bases). TRBV23-1 carries the ORF label, with uncertain function. The V end lost 3 bases, the J end lost 1 base, and 12 bases lay between the germline ends. The CDR3 extends over 15 amino acids. Here the CDR3 DNA reads TGCGCCAGCAGTCAGAAAAGGCGGGCCCAAGAGACCCAGTACTTC. Its translation: CASSQKRRAQETQYF.